One T cell receptor beta chain is described in this entry. Sequenced by immunoSEQ multiplex PCR; TCRdb stores in-frame clones only, minus some. The profile covers about 46,000 clones, with approximately 83% appearing a single time and around 2% taken by the ten largest. After removal of 0 bases from V and 7 bases from J, the junction contained 10 bases not matched to a gene. In germline, CDR1 is GTSNPN, CDR2 SVGIG (reference sequence). The CDR3 totals 16 residues. These data originate in a study of OX40 agonist ivuxolimab in advanced cancers. The cohort excluded patients with autoimmune disease history or systemic immunosuppression.

The starting material was CD4+ or CD8+ T cells sorted from blood, obtained in a trial of the OX40 agonist ivuxolimab. The receptor was derived from an adult with an advanced solid tumor such as melanoma, head and neck, liver or kidney cancer. The chain links TRBV30 to TRBJ2-3; 10 bases match TRBD2. The CDR3, as DNA: TGTGCCTGGAGTGTAGGGGCTAGCGGGGGTTCATATACGCAGTATTTT. Translation gives CAWSVGASGGSYTQYF.